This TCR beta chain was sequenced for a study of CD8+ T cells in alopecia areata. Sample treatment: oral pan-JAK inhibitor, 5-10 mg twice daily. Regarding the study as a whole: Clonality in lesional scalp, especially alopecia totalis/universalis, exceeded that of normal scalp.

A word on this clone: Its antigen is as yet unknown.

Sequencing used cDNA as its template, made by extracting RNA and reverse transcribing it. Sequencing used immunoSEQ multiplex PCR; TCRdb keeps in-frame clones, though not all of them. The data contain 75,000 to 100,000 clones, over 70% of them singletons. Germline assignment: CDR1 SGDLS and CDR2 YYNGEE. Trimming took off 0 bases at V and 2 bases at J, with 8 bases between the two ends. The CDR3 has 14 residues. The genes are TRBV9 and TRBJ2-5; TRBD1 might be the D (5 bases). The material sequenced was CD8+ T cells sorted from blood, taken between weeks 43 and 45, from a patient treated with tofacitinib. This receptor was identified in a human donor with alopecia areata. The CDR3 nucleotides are TGTGCCAGCAGCGTAGGGGGCAGGCAAGAGACCCAGTACTTC. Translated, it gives CASSVGGRQETQYF.